These T cell receptor beta chains were read from a single sample in a study of T-cell memory formation after mild COVID-19. Using its own MiXCR run on the 5' RACE reads, TCRdb lists one record per CDR3 protein. The sample has under 50,000 distinct CDR3 sequences, 25% to 35% seen once; the top ten hold about 45%. The sample taken for sequencing was PBMCs or a T cell subset sorted from them (not recorded which). These receptors all come from a man aged 18 to 29 who had mild COVID-19 (a few samples of this study predate the infection). Cell type and time point are not known. CDR3s include the opening cysteine and the closing phenylalanine or tryptophan. The D gene is left open where the match is weak. Expanded clones get a size class; other rows say once, few or many, or leave the size out.

clone_size	d_call	v_call	j_call	cdr3_aa	cdr3_nt
-	-	TRBV30	TRBJ2-7	CAWSGGDFSYEQYF	TGTGCCTGGAGCGGCGGGGATTTCTCCTACGAGCAGTACTTC
-	TRBD1	TRBV4-1	TRBJ2-7	CASSQIGTGGSYEQYF	TGCGCCAGCAGCCAAATAGGGACAGGCGGTTCCTACGAGCAGTACTTC
few	-	TRBV28	TRBJ2-2	CASDTGSNTGELFF	TGTGCCAGCGATACAGGATCGAACACCGGGGAGCTGTTTTTT
few	TRBD1	TRBV7-9	TRBJ1-1	CASTGAAGGGWTEAFF	TGTGCCAGCACCGGGGCGGCAGGGGGCGGGTGGACTGAAGCTTTCTTT
-	TRBD2	TRBV10-3	TRBJ2-5	CAISGGSGDPEETQYF	TGTGCCATCAGCGGGGGTAGCGGGGATCCAGAAGAGACCCAGTACTTC
few	-	TRBV7-3	TRBJ2-3	CASSLGRDTQYF	TGTGCCAGCAGCTTAGGGAGGGATACGCAGTATTTT
few	TRBD1	TRBV27	TRBJ2-7	CASGQGYEQYF	TGTGCCAGTGGACAGGGTTACGAGCAGTACTTC
-	TRBD2	TRBV5-1	TRBJ2-3	CASSLIAGGADTQYF	TGCGCCAGCAGCTTGATTGCGGGAGGGGCGGATACGCAGTATTTT
-	TRBD1	TRBV7-6	TRBJ1-2	CASSLTRQGRHYGYTF	TGTGCCAGCAGCTTAACTCGACAGGGTAGACACTATGGCTACACCTTC
-	TRBD1	TRBV7-2	TRBJ2-7	CASSLSGTGANEQYF	TGTGCCAGCAGCTTATCCGGGACAGGGGCCAACGAGCAGTACTTC
-	TRBD2	TRBV24-1	TRBJ2-5	CATSEGPSGGYQETQYF	TGTGCCACCAGTGAAGGACCTAGCGGGGGGTACCAAGAGACCCAGTACTTC
few	TRBD2	TRBV18	TRBJ2-1	CASSPEAGGLNEQFF	TGTGCCAGCTCACCAGAAGCGGGGGGGCTCAATGAGCAGTTCTTC
-	TRBD2	TRBV29-1	TRBJ2-5	CSVSPPRGGALETQYF	TGCAGCGTTTCGCCCCCTCGCGGGGGGGCCCTCGAGACCCAGTACTTC
few	TRBD2	TRBV7-2	TRBJ2-3	CASSFLLAGTRADTQYF	TGTGCCAGCAGCTTTCTGCTAGCGGGGACGAGGGCAGATACGCAGTATTTT
-	TRBD1	TRBV4-2	TRBJ2-1	CASSQVRGNEQFF	TGTGCCAGCAGCCAAGTCAGGGGGAATGAGCAGTTCTTC
-	-	TRBV4-1	TRBJ2-3	CASSLNGQDQYF	TGCGCCAGCAGCCTAAATGGGCAGGACCAGTATTTT
few	TRBD1	TRBV3-1	TRBJ2-1	CASSQGSGQGNEQFF	TGTGCCAGCAGCCAAGGATCGGGACAGGGCAATGAGCAGTTCTTC
-	-	TRBV7-2	TRBJ2-2	CASSPGIVGELFF	TGTGCCAGCAGTCCCGGGATTGTTGGGGAGCTGTTTTTT
many	-	TRBV6-2/TRBV6-3	TRBJ2-1	CASSYGGGGFDEQFF	TGTGCCAGCAGTTATGGGGGGGGCGGGTTCGATGAGCAGTTCTTC
-	TRBD2	TRBV12-3/TRBV12-4	TRBJ2-1	CAISITGGPGNEQFF	TGTGCCATCTCGATTACGGGGGGGCCGGGGAATGAGCAGTTCTTC
-	TRBD2	TRBV2	TRBJ2-3	CAGGGLAGFDTQYF	TGTGCCGGGGGGGGACTAGCGGGGTTCGATACGCAGTATTTT
few	-	TRBV11-2	TRBJ2-1	CASSSSEEQFF	TGTGCCAGCAGCTCGTCGGAGGAGCAGTTCTTC
-	-	TRBV7-7	TRBJ2-5	CASSLSTAQETQYF	TGTGCTAGCAGCTTAAGTACAGCCCAAGAGACCCAGTACTTC
few	-	TRBV5-1	TRBJ2-5	CASSLTGSQETQYF	TGCGCCAGCAGCTTGACAGGGAGTCAAGAGACCCAGTACTTC
few	-	TRBV12-3/TRBV12-4	TRBJ2-1	CASRATLSSYNEQFF	TGTGCCAGCAGGGCGACTCTTAGCTCCTACAATGAGCAGTTCTTC
few	-	TRBV5-1	TRBJ2-3	CASTSGYSRTDTQYF	TGCGCCAGCACCTCAGGGTACTCGCGCACAGATACGCAGTATTTT
-	TRBD2	TRBV5-4	TRBJ2-1	CASSPGGTLYNEQFF	TGTGCCAGCAGCCCGGGGGGTACGCTATACAATGAGCAGTTCTTC
-	-	TRBV6-2/TRBV6-3	TRBJ2-7	CASSFSGSYEQYF	TGTGCCAGCAGTTTTTCAGGCTCCTACGAGCAGTACTTC
-	-	TRBV2	TRBJ2-5	CASIGRLQETQYF	TGTGCCAGCATTGGACGGCTTCAAGAGACCCAGTACTTC
few	-	TRBV5-1	TRBJ2-2	CASSLTGPGELFF	TGCGCCAGCAGCCTGACGGGCCCCGGGGAGCTGTTTTTT
-	-	TRBV5-4	TRBJ1-2	CASSSMGPGGYTF	TGTGCCAGCAGCTCCATGGGACCTGGAGGCTACACCTTC
-	TRBD1	TRBV6-2/TRBV6-3	TRBJ1-1	CASSQWTGSGTEAFF	TGTGCCAGCAGTCAATGGACAGGTTCAGGAACTGAAGCTTTCTTT
-	TRBD2	TRBV2	TRBJ2-7	CASSDPRGVVYEQYF	TGTGCCAGCAGTGACCCGCGGGGGGTCGTATACGAGCAGTACTTC
-	TRBD1	TRBV4-2	TRBJ2-7	CASSQVFGAGGYEQYF	TGTGCCAGCAGCCAAGTTTTCGGGGCAGGGGGCTACGAGCAGTACTTC
many	TRBD2	TRBV7-6	TRBJ2-3	CASSRAGPGRNTQYF	TGTGCCAGCAGCCGAGCGGGACCAGGGAGAAATACGCAGTATTTT
-	-	TRBV10-3	TRBJ2-3	CAISDRGDTQYF	TGTGCCATCAGTGATCGGGGAGATACGCAGTATTTT
many	-	TRBV4-2	TRBJ2-3	CASTGTEDTQYF	TGTGCCAGCACAGGGACGGAAGATACGCAGTATTTT
-	TRBD1	TRBV5-6	TRBJ1-4	CASSLSDTGALNEKLFF	TGTGCCAGCAGCCTTTCCGATACAGGGGCGCTTAATGAAAAACTGTTTTTT
-	-	TRBV7-6	TRBJ2-3	CASSHGTATSTDTQYF	TGTGCCAGCAGCCACGGGACTGCAACTAGCACAGATACGCAGTATTTT
-	-	TRBV15	TRBJ1-2	CATSTGVLEGYTF	TGTGCCACCAGCACAGGGGTTCTGGAGGGCTACACCTTC
few	-	TRBV6-2/TRBV6-3	TRBJ2-1	CASRWAFDEQFF	TGTGCCAGCAGATGGGCGTTTGATGAGCAGTTCTTC
many	TRBD2	TRBV7-2	TRBJ2-1	CASRLLAGDNNEQFF	TGTGCCAGCAGGTTGCTAGCGGGGGACAACAATGAGCAGTTCTTC
-	-	TRBV6-6	TRBJ1-1	CASSPKGTNTEAFF	TGTGCCAGCAGCCCCAAGGGCACAAACACTGAAGCTTTCTTT
few	-	TRBV7-6	TRBJ2-3	CASSSGTPTGTDTQYF	TGTGCCAGCAGCTCCGGGACCCCCACGGGGACAGATACGCAGTATTTT
-	-	TRBV14	TRBJ2-3	CASSQEDGAPPDTQYF	TGTGCCAGCAGCCAAGAAGATGGGGCTCCACCGGATACGCAGTATTTT
-	-	TRBV6-2/TRBV6-3	TRBJ1-1	CASSYGKGPVF	TGTGCCAGCAGTTACGGGAAGGGGCCGGTTTTC
-	-	TRBV4-1	TRBJ1-1	CASSQATPSSNTEAFF	TGCGCCAGCAGCCAAGCGACCCCGTCTTCGAACACTGAAGCTTTCTTT
few	-	TRBV4-1	TRBJ2-1	CASSRSVASDYNEQFF	TGCGCCAGCAGCCGCTCGGTGGCTAGCGACTACAATGAGCAGTTCTTC
few	-	TRBV4-3	TRBJ2-1	CASSQDRQGNEQFF	TGCGCCAGCAGCCAAGATCGGCAGGGCAATGAGCAGTTCTTC
-	-	TRBV9	TRBJ2-1	CASSVEGAGSYNEQFF	TGTGCCAGCAGCGTAGAGGGGGCGGGGTCCTACAATGAGCAGTTCTTC
-	-	TRBV10-3	TRBJ1-2	CAISERGQRNYGYTF	TGTGCCATCAGTGAGAGAGGCCAGCGCAACTATGGCTACACCTTC
-	-	TRBV3-1	TRBJ1-2	CASSQSRSPFYGYTF	TGTGCCAGCAGCCAATCCAGGAGCCCCTTCTATGGCTACACCTTC
few	-	TRBV12-3/TRBV12-4	TRBJ2-2	CASSWGGELFF	TGTGCCAGCAGTTGGGGCGGGGAGCTGTTTTTT